This TCR beta chain originates from a study of blood T cells in healthy people across ages. This clonotype was observed a few times. The antigen remains unidentified. It was with a sample-barcoded 5' primer and a J-beta primer mix that a second PCR of roughly 6 to 12 cycles was run. A template-switch adaptor containing 12 random nucleotides labeled each cDNA molecule. TCRdb processed the 5' RACE reads anew with MiXCR; each CDR3 protein has one entry. The sample lists about 640,000 distinct CDR3 sequences, roughly 50% occurring once. Findings and limits, study-wide: Reliance upon unsorted PBMCs precluded definitive naive versus antigen-experienced comparison. Correlation between TCR beta diversity and naive T cell percentage was strong. Both higher diversity and more naive CD4+ cells marked long-lived donors when set against aged donors.

Trimming pared 3 bases from V and 2 bases from J, leaving 22 bases between. Germline values: CDR1 DFQATT, CDR2 SNEGSKA (reference sequence). The CDR3 has 17 amino acids. The sequence was obtained from a man in his 60s in good health. Sequencing was performed on blood. The gene calls are TRBV20-1 and TRBJ2-5; perhaps D is TRBD1 or TRBD2 (6 bases each). CDR3 nucleotides: TGCAGTGCTAGCCCCTTTCCTGACCGGGGGCCACAAGAGACCCAGTACTTC. Its protein is CSASPFPDRGPQETQYF.